The 4 T cell receptor beta chains in this list originate from one sample, sequenced in a study of beta chain features in type 1 diabetes. Whole-study findings and limits: In every one of the four CD4+ subsets, TCRB CDR3s were moderately but significantly shorter in Type 1 diabetes patients.

These receptors have no identified antigens. Isolated RNA was reverse transcribed in full, so expressed TCRB transcripts were sequenced. Here immunoSEQ multiplex PCR was the method, and the copy in TCRdb shows in-frame clones only, minus some. The table includes around 710,000 clones, around 12% detected once. Source material: naive CD4+ T cells from blood. The origin of the receptors is a man aged 25 to 45 with type 1 diabetes.

J is TRBJ2-1 and V is TRBV30; TRBD2 matches at 9 bases. Trimming at V came to 0 bases and at J to 4 bases, leaving 7 bases not matched to a gene. Germline values: CDR1 GTSNPN, CDR2 SVGIG (reference sequence). CDR3 length equals 16 residues. The CDR3 bases are TGTGCCTGGAGTGTACCGCTAGCGGGGTCATACAATGAGCAGTTCTTC. Translating gives CAWSVPLAGSYNEQFF.

This clone appeared a few times. The chain is built from TRBV5-4 and TRBJ2-2, with TRBD2 matching over 8 bases. Germline V gene data show CDR1 as SGHNT and CDR2 as YYREEE (reference sequence). With V trimmed by 7 bases and J by 4 bases, 6 bases remained unmatched. The CDR3 is 14 residues long. The CDR3 protein is CASGSGAITGELFF. The CDR3 nucleotides read TGTGCCAGCGGTAGCGGGGCGATCACCGGGGAGCTGTTTTTT.

Only a few counts were recorded for this clone. The chain combines TRBV10-3 with TRBJ1-2; weak D call: TRBD1 (5 bases). Germline V CDR1 and CDR2: ENHRY, SYGVKD. V lost 7 bases and J lost 5, with 8 bases in between. There are 11 residues in the CDR3. As DNA, the CDR3 is TGTGCCATCACCGGGGGTTATGGCTACACCTTC. The encoded protein is CAITGGYGYTF.

The genes are TRBV5-6 and TRBJ2-1; 7 nucleotides match TRBD2. The germline V gene encodes CDR1 SGHDT and CDR2 YYEEEE. V gave up 4 bases and J gave up 6 bases; unmatched junction bases: 22. This CDR3 comprises 19 residues. The CDR3 DNA follows: TGTGCCAGCAGCCTCTGGCCCTCCGGGAGGTCGCTAATTTTCAATGAGCAGTTCTTC. Amino acid sequence: CASSLWPSGRSLIFNEQFF.